This T cell receptor (beta chain) was observed in a study of blood T cell repertoires in COVID-19. Looking at the study overall: Some COVID-19 samples were acute and others convalescent; all came from the United States, Italy and Spain.

Original processing methods: The authors estimated nucleated cell counts from reference gene primer amplification. This table comes from immunoSEQ multiplex PCR, and its TCRdb copy is limited to in-frame clones, with some not included. From that table come the V and J calls and clone size; the DNA was used to work out D and trimming. The data contain roughly 10,000 clones, 75% to 90% of them singletons. Germline CDR1 is SGDLS and CDR2 is YYNGEE. Trimming at V came to 3 bases and at J to 1 base, leaving 16 bases not matched to a gene. The CDR3 is 20 amino acids. The rearrangement uses TRBV9 and TRBJ2-5, with 12 bases matching TRBD2. The TCR was taken from a man between 65 and 85 years old with active COVID-19. Sequencing was performed on peripheral blood. DNA for the CDR3: TGTGCCAGCAGCGCCGGCCCGTGGGCTAGCGGGGGGGCGCCCCAAGAGACCCAGTACTTC. Its protein product is CASSAGPWASGGAPQETQYF.